This T cell receptor beta chain stems from a study of cytotoxic CD8 clonotypes in ibrutinib-treated CLL. Clones were read by immunoSEQ multiplex PCR, and TCRdb kept only the in-frame ones, dropping some. The table records about 130,000 clones, about 80% of them present only once. Germline values: CDR1 MNHEY, CDR2 SVGAGI. V gave up 6 bases and J gave up 4 bases, with 10 bases separating them. The CDR3 is 12 amino acids. Investigators sourced 1.5 to 2 micrograms of genomic DNA from cryopreserved PBMCs for TCR beta libraries. This receptor was identified in a human donor with chronic lymphocytic leukemia. The rearrangement joins TRBV6-5 to TRBJ2-7; weak D call: TRBD2 (5 bases). This sample comprised PBMCs, obtained after 12 months of ibrutinib treatment. CDR3 nucleotides: TGTGCCAGCAGCAGAGGGAGATACGAGCAGTACTTC. It specifies CASSRGRYEQYF.